One and the same sample provided the 30 T cell receptor beta chains below, sequenced in a study of shared clonotypes between healthy human individuals. Produced via immunoSEQ multiplex PCR; TCRdb's table is partial and in-frame only. The sample carries 450,000 to 500,000 clones, about 78% recorded once. Sample: PBMCs. Every receptor here comes from a woman aged 40 to 50 in good health. Some clones in this sample may be carry-over from other donors' samples.

The chain links TRBV9 to TRBJ2-5; D is perhaps TRBD2 (5 bases). Trimming stripped 5 bases from V and 5 bases from J, with 13 bases between. The CDR3 has 13 residues. From germline, CDR1 is SGDLS and CDR2 YYNGEE. This CDR3 reads CASSGSWDETQYF. The CDR3 DNA is TGTGCCAGCAGTGGGAGTTGGGATGAGACCCAGTACTTC. The full variable domain, in which reference TRBV9 and TRBJ2-5 provide the parts outside the CDR3, is DSGVTQTPKHLITATGQRVTLRCSPRSGDLSVYWYQQSLDQGLQFLIQYYNGEERAKGNILERFSAQQFPDLHSELNLSSLELGDSALYFCASSGSWDETQYFGPGTRLLVL.

V usage is TRBV6-1 and J usage is TRBJ1-1; 7 nucleotides match TRBD1. The germline gives CDR1 MNHNS, CDR2 SASEGT. The CDR3 is made up of 14 amino acids. V lost 4 bases to trimming and J lost 1 base; unmatched junction nucleotides: 3. Here the CDR3 reads CASSATGPNTEAFF. The CDR3 DNA reads TGTGCCAGCAGTGCGACAGGGCCGAACACTGAAGCTTTCTTT.

This rearrangement joins TRBV5-1 to TRBJ2-7, with TRBD2 identical over 11 bases. The J segment lost 1 base and the V segment lost 3 bases, leaving 3 bases of the junction unmatched. The CDR3 is made up of 15 amino acids. CDR1 SGHRS and CDR2 YFSETQ come from the germline V gene. DNA of the CDR3: TGCGCCAGCAGCTCCTTAGCGGGAGGGTCCTACGAGCAGTACTTC. It is translated as CASSSLAGGSYEQYF.

The CDR3 DNA reads TGTGCCAGCAGTTACTTCAGGGTTTCTGGCTACACCTTC. Translated: CASSYFRVSGYTF. This chain uses TRBV6-5 with TRBJ1-2, with D possibly matching TRBD1 (5 bases). The germline V gene has CDR1 MNHEY and CDR2 SVGAGI. The CDR3 is made up of 13 amino acids. Trimming left V 1 base short and J 7 bases short, with 10 bases between.

This clone was seen a handful of times. The rearrangement joins TRBV7-6 to TRBJ2-5; D unresolved. The CDR3 runs 14 residues. Trimming left V 4 bases short and J 2 bases short, with 11 bases between. In germline, CDR1 is SGHVS, CDR2 FNYEAQ. This CDR3 reads CASSSLPTQETQYF. The CDR3 DNA sequence: TGTGCCAGCAGCTCCTTGCCAACACAAGAGACCCAGTACTTC.

The chain has TRBV30 and TRBJ1-5; no definite D call. Germline V CDR1 and CDR2: GTSNPN, SVGIG (reference sequence). The CDR3 runs to 18 residues. Trimming left V 0 bases short and J 1 base short, with 19 bases between. The CDR3 loop is CAWSVRGYEGESNQPQHF. CDR3 sequence (DNA): TGTGCCTGGAGTGTACGAGGATACGAGGGTGAGAGCAATCAGCCCCAGCATTTT.

For the CDR3, the DNA is TGTGCCAGCAGCCCCATTAGCACAGATACGCAGTATTTT. Translating gives CASSPISTDTQYF. The rearrangement joins TRBV9 to TRBJ2-3; D not certain. V gave up 4 bases and J gave up 0 bases, with 6 bases separating them. Germline CDR1 reads SGDLS; CDR2 reads YYNGEE. The CDR3 is 13 residues long.

CDR3 nucleotide sequence: TGTGCCAGCACTCACCGGGGGGCCCACTCTGGAAACACCATATATTTT. This encodes CASTHRGAHSGNTIYF. J is TRBJ1-3 and V is TRBV11-2; D may be TRBD1 (6 bases). Germline assignment: CDR1 SGHAT and CDR2 FQNNGV. Trimming cost V 7 bases and J 0 bases, with 16 bases left between them. CDR3 size: 16 residues.

About this clone: A far larger clone is one base from this, pointing to a likely read error. The V and J genes are TRBV2 and TRBJ1-1, with TRBD1 identical over 9 bases. The trim removed 4 bases at V and 4 bases at J, leaving 13 bases unmatched. This CDR3 region has 17 residues. In germline, CDR1 is SNHLY, CDR2 FYNNEI. CDR3 DNA: TGTGCCAGCAGTGGTTGGGACAGGGTTACGGTGAGCACTGAAGCTTTCTTT. Translating gives CASSGWDRVTVSTEAFF.

The chain couples TRBV11-2 to TRBJ2-5; TRBD1 matches 7 bases. After removal of 2 bases from V and 5 bases from J, the junction contained 5 bases not matched to a gene. The CDR3 contains 14 residues. CDR1 SGHAT and CDR2 FQNNGV come from the germline V gene. In DNA, the CDR3 is TGTGCCAGCAGCTTACCGACAGGGATGGAGACCCAGTACTTC. It specifies CASSLPTGMETQYF.

This sequence joins TRBV27 and TRBJ1-6; D gene uncertain. Trimming shortened V by 0 bases and J by 10 bases, and 7 bases separated the two germline ends. There are 13 residues in the CDR3. Germline V gene data show CDR1 as MNHEY and CDR2 as SMNVEV (reference sequence). The chain's CDR3 is CASSLSWESPLHF. CDR3 bases: TGTGCCAGCAGTTTATCTTGGGAGTCACCCCTCCACTTT.

The chain uses TRBV11-2 and TRBJ2-1; D remains ambiguous. Per germline, CDR1 SGHAT and CDR2 FQNNGV. This CDR3 is built from 14 residues. V lost 0 bases and J lost 1, with 4 bases in between. CDR3 region: CASSLDYSYNEQFF. CDR3 in DNA: TGTGCCAGCAGCTTAGACTATTCCTACAATGAGCAGTTCTTC.

The chain uses TRBV5-1 and TRBJ1-3; 7 bases align to TRBD1. The ends lost 0 bases at V and 1 base at J; junction bases unmatched: 4. From germline, CDR1 is SGHRS and CDR2 YFSETQ. The CDR3 spans 16 residues. Here the CDR3 reads CASSLDGTASGNTIYF. Here the CDR3 DNA reads TGCGCCAGCAGCTTGGATGGGACAGCTTCTGGAAACACCATATATTTT.

The J gene is TRBJ1-1, the V gene TRBV5-4, with 9 bases fitting TRBD1. The CDR3 has 15 amino acids. V dropped 0 bases and J dropped 5; count of bases not matched to a gene: 5. CDR1 is SGHNT, CDR2 YYREEE, per germline (reference sequence). CDR3 amino acids: CASSLATGGATEAFF. The CDR3 DNA follows: TGTGCCAGCAGCTTGGCCACAGGGGGCGCAACTGAAGCTTTCTTT.

In its sample, this clone was seen a few times. CDR3 residues: CAWSAHRGRHGYTF. CDR3 bases: TGTGCCTGGAGTGCCCACCGGGGGAGACATGGCTACACCTTC. This rearrangement joins TRBV30 to TRBJ1-2; perhaps TRBD1 as D (5 bases). V lost 1 base, J lost 6 bases, and 15 bases lay in between. Germline V lookup: CDR1 GTSNPN, CDR2 SVGIG (reference sequence). The CDR3 loop spans 14 amino acids.

The chain couples TRBV29-1 to TRBJ1-1; perhaps TRBD1 as D (6 bases). Germline V lookup: CDR1 SQVTM, CDR2 ANQGSEA. The length of the CDR3 is 13 residues. Deletions cut 7 bases from V and 1 base from J, with 13 bases between. The CDR3 spells CSAWTDRNTEAFF. The CDR3 DNA is TGCAGCGCCTGGACAGACAGGAACACTGAAGCTTTCTTT.

About this clone: Given a far larger clone just one base away, this is likely a sequencing read error. The same CDR3 arises from other DNA sequences in this sample as well. The rearrangement uses TRBV5-1 and TRBJ1-2, with 8 bases aligning to TRBD1. The CDR3 spans 15 residues. Germline CDR1 is SGHRS and CDR2 is YFSETQ. CDR3 sequence (DNA): TGCGCCAGCAGCTTGGAGGCAGGGGGCTCGGGCGGCTATACCTTC. This codes for CASSLEAGGSGGYTF. The entire variable domain, with the rest obtained from reference TRBV5-1 and TRBJ1-2, is as follows: KAGVTQTPRYLIKTRGQQVTLSCSPISGHRSVSWYQQTPGQGLQFLFEYFSETQRNKGNFPGRFSGRQFSNSRSEMNVSTLELGDSALYLCASSLEAGGSGGYTFGSGTRLTVV.

The chain uses TRBV19 and TRBJ2-1, with TRBD1 matching 8 bases. CDR3 length equals 15 residues. Germline CDR1 and CDR2: LNHDA and SQIVND (reference sequence). The V segment lost 7 bases and the J segment 7 bases; nucleotides outside the gene matches: 12. CDR3 DNA: TGTGCCAGTAATTCTCTAGGGACAGGACAAAATGAGCAGTTCTTC. Its protein product is CASNSLGTGQNEQFF.

The chain is built from TRBV10-3 and TRBJ2-7; D ambiguous. V lost 3 bases and J lost 0, with 12 bases in between. Germline V gives CDR1 ENHRY, CDR2 SYGVKD. The CDR3 is 15 amino acids. CDR3 residues: CAISDTAPLSYEQYF. The CDR3 bases are TGTGCCATCAGTGACACAGCACCCCTCTCCTACGAGCAGTACTTC.

This clone came up many times. The CDR3 here is CASSEIPAWKYF. In nucleotides, the CDR3 is TGTGCCAGCAGTGAGATCCCAGCTTGGAAGTACTTC. The rearrangement joins TRBV2 to TRBJ2-7, with D uncertain. Germline CDR1 is SNHLY and CDR2 is FYNNEI. The CDR3 spans 12 residues. Trimming pared 3 bases from V and 11 bases from J, leaving 14 bases between.

Comments on this clone: This sequence is one base from a far larger clone and is likely a read error. Other nucleotide sequences in the sample specify the same CDR3. This chain uses TRBV29-1 with TRBJ2-2; 8 positions match TRBD2. Germline CDR1 SQVTM, CDR2 ANQGSEA. This CDR3 is 16 amino acids long. Trimming took 4 bases from V and 7 from J; bases not matched to a gene: 14. In nucleotides, the CDR3 is TGCAGCGTTGTGGGTGGTCCAGCGGGAGCTAGCGGGGAGCTGTTTTTT. Translating it yields CSVVGGPAGASGELFF.

The V call is TRBV5-1, the J call TRBJ2-7; 11 bases line up with TRBD1. Germline V gene data show CDR1 as SGHRS and CDR2 as YFSETQ. The CDR3 extends over 15 amino acids. V shed 4 bases, J shed 3 bases, and the junction held 6 bases outside the gene matches. Here the CDR3 DNA reads TGCGCCAGCAGCCCCAGGACAGGGGGCGGCTACGAGCAGTACTTC. Its protein product is CASSPRTGGGYEQYF.

V and J are TRBV7-6 and TRBJ2-5; D not certain. Judging by the DNA end, TRBJ2-7 fits better; the J call may be wrong. Germline-derived CDR1 and CDR2 are SGHVS and FNYEAQ. The CDR3 runs 14 residues. CDR3 nucleotides: TGTGCCAGCAGCTTAGCCCAATACACCTACGAGCAGTACTTC. Protein product: CASSLAQYTYEQYF.

With respect to this clone: A far more abundant clone sits one base away, making this likely a read error. This sequence joins TRBV5-4 and TRBJ2-1; TRBD2 matches at 8 bases. J lost 6 bases, V lost 5 bases, and 10 bases had no gene match. Looked up from germline, CDR1 is SGHNT and CDR2 is YYREEE (reference sequence). The CDR3 spans 15 residues. CDR3 amino acids: CASSCRREVPNEQFF. Written as DNA, the CDR3 is TGTGCCAGCAGTTGCAGGCGGGAGGTTCCCAATGAGCAGTTCTTC. The variable domain in full, completed from reference TRBV5-4 and TRBJ2-1, reads ETGVTQSPTHLIKTRGQQVTLRCSSQSGHNTVSWYQQALGQGPQFIFQYYREEENGRGNFPPRFSGLQFPNYSSELNVNALELDDSALYLCASSCRREVPNEQFFGPGTRLTVL.

The chain uses TRBV7-3 and TRBJ1-6; maybe TRBD1 (6 bases). The CDR3 consists of 14 residues. Trimming left V 4 bases short and J 7 bases short, with 11 bases between. Germline values: CDR1 SGHTA, CDR2 FQGTGA. The CDR3 coding sequence is TGTGCCAGCAGCTCTCAGGGGAGGAATTCACCCCTCCACTTT. Translation gives CASSSQGRNSPLHF.

The gene calls are TRBV30 and TRBJ1-3, with D perhaps matching TRBD1 (5 bases). From germline, CDR1 is GTSNPN and CDR2 SVGIG (reference sequence). V lost 1 base and J lost 2, with 15 bases in between. CDR3 length: 16 amino acids. CDR3 sequence: CAWSAPGGETGNTIYF. The CDR3 bases are TGTGCCTGGAGTGCACCCGGGGGTGAGACTGGAAACACCATATATTTT.

As to this clone: This sequence may be a read error, since a much larger clone differs from it by one base. The chain couples TRBV5-6 to TRBJ1-2; TRBD1 matches 9 bases. CDR3 length: 15 amino acids. Per the germline V gene, CDR1 is SGHDT and CDR2 is YYEEEE. Here the CDR3 DNA reads TGTGCCGGCAGCTTAAATATTGGGACAGGGAGCGGCTACACCTTC. It encodes CAGSLNIGTGSGYTF.

This chain connects TRBV2 to TRBJ1-3, with D maybe TRBD1 (6 bases). The CDR3 sequence is 18 residues long. Per the germline V gene, CDR1 is SNHLY and CDR2 is FYNNEI. Trimming removed 4 bases from V and 5 bases from J, with 24 bases in between. CDR3: CASSGRQRLHGGRNTIYF. Here the CDR3 DNA reads TGTGCCAGCAGTGGGCGTCAGCGTTTGCACGGGGGCCGAAACACCATATATTTT.

This clone has only one observation. The chain links TRBV29-1 to TRBJ1-4, with 9 bases matching TRBD1. This CDR3 has 14 amino acids. V dropped 7 bases and J dropped 7; count of bases not matched to a gene: 10. Germline CDR1 SQVTM, CDR2 ANQGSEA. The CDR3 coding sequence is TGCAGCGCTTCAAGGGACAGGGAAGGTGAAAAACTGTTTTTT. It specifies CSASRDREGEKLFF.

The table lists this clone with many counts. The rearrangement joins TRBV5-4 to TRBJ2-3, with TRBD1 matching 9 bases. The germline V gene has CDR1 SGHNT and CDR2 YYREEE (reference sequence). The CDR3 has 16 residues. With V trimmed by 4 bases and J by 2 bases, 8 bases remained unmatched. This CDR3 reads CASSQAGTGSTDTQYF. The CDR3 DNA reads TGTGCCAGCAGCCAAGCCGGGACAGGGTCCACAGATACGCAGTATTTT.